The 14 T cell receptor beta chains reported below all come from one sample, sequenced in a study of blood T cell repertoires in COVID-19 (dated by TCRdb to the early 2020s). To prepare the library, the immunoSEQ multiplex PCR assay was applied. TCRdb limited this immuneACCESS table to in-frame rearrangements with V and J called. A share of clones is missing; checked studies link under half to unresolved V genes, and the rest is unexplained. This sample lists about 89,000 clones; 75% to 85% were detected once. The ten largest make up about 19% of the sample. Sequencing was done on a sample of peripheral blood. The receptors were sampled from a woman at least 80 years old with acute or convalescent COVID-19.

V and J are TRBV5-1 and TRBJ1-4, with a tentative D call TRBD1 (6 bases). Germline V gene data show CDR1 as SGHRS and CDR2 as YFSETQ. The CDR3 runs 16 residues. Trimming shortened V by 0 bases and J by 8 bases, and 17 bases separated the two germline ends. The CDR3 protein is CASSLASRQGSEKLFF. In DNA form, the CDR3 reads TGCGCCAGCAGCTTGGCTTCGCGGCAGGGGTCGGAAAAACTGTTTTTT.

The J gene is TRBJ1-5, the V gene TRBV6-6; D may be TRBD1 (5 bases). CDR1 MNHNY and CDR2 SVGAGI come from the germline V gene (reference sequence). Trimming stripped 7 bases from V and 2 bases from J, with 12 bases between. CDR3 size: 14 residues. The CDR3 DNA sequence: TGTGCCAGCACCCAACGGGGGGGCAATCAGCCCCAGCATTTT. Residues: CASTQRGGNQPQHF.

This clone has just one count. The gene calls are TRBV27 and TRBJ1-1, with D perhaps matching TRBD1 (5 bases). This CDR3 comprises 15 residues. V shed 8 bases and J shed 2 bases, with 18 bases lying between them. The germline V gene has CDR1 MNHEY and CDR2 SMNVEV (reference sequence). CDR3 sequence: CASSRARTLNTEAFF. The CDR3 DNA sequence: TGTGCCAGCTCCCGGGCGAGGACACTCAACACTGAAGCTTTCTTT.

The chain employs TRBV7-3 and TRBJ2-3; 11 bases fit TRBD2. Germline V lookup: CDR1 SGHTA, CDR2 FQGTGA. The CDR3 loop spans 16 amino acids. After removal of 5 bases from V and 4 bases from J, the junction contained 8 bases not matched to a gene. This CDR3 is CASSRISGGAPDTQYF. The CDR3 DNA follows: TGTGCCAGCAGCCGAATTAGCGGGGGGGCCCCAGATACGCAGTATTTT.

The chain has TRBV10-2 and TRBJ1-2; 8 bases match TRBD1. Germline V lookup: CDR1 WSHSY, CDR2 SAAADI. The junction had 12 bases not matched to a gene; V was cut back by 5 bases and J by 4 bases. The CDR3 has 16 amino acids. The CDR3 bases are TGCGCCAGCAGTTACTCCGGGACAGGATCTTCCTATGGCTACACCTTC. Translation: CASSYSGTGSSYGYTF.

This clone was detected a few times. V and J are TRBV19 and TRBJ2-7; TRBD2 aligns across 9 bases. The CDR3 contains 16 residues. Germline CDR1 LNHDA, CDR2 SQIVND (reference sequence). V lost 7 bases, J lost 4 bases, and 14 bases stayed unmatched. In nucleotides, the CDR3 is TGTGCCAGTATTGAGGCTGGGAGCGGGAGGCATTACGAGCAGTACTTC. This codes for CASIEAGSGRHYEQYF.

This rearrangement joins TRBV7-9 to TRBJ2-7, with TRBD2 matching 11 bases. CDR1 SEHNR and CDR2 FQNEAQ come from the germline V gene (reference sequence). Trimming removed 5 bases from V and 3 bases from J; junction bases left unmatched: 6. The CDR3 is 15 amino acids. As DNA, the CDR3 is TGTGCCAGCAGCGGCGGGACTAGCGGAGGCTACGAGCAGTACTTC. Translating it yields CASSGGTSGGYEQYF.

This clone was detected a few times. This chain joins TRBV4-1 and TRBJ2-7; perhaps TRBD1 as D (6 bases). Per germline, CDR1 MGHRA and CDR2 YSYEKL. Trimming cost V 2 bases and J 6 bases, with 17 bases left between them. This CDR3 contains 15 residues. The DNA of the CDR3 is TGCGCCAGCAGCCAAATCTTACAGGGTGCGGCCGAGCAGTACTTC. Residues: CASSQILQGAAEQYF.

The V gene is TRBV19, the J gene TRBJ2-5, with D perhaps matching TRBD1 (6 bases). The CDR3 loop spans 13 amino acids. Germline CDR1 reads LNHDA; CDR2 reads SQIVND (reference sequence). V dropped 6 bases and J dropped 2 bases, with 10 bases sitting between them. This CDR3 reads CASRGQAQETQYF. The CDR3, as DNA: TGTGCCAGTAGGGGACAAGCACAAGAGACCCAGTACTTC.

In its sample, this clone was seen once. The chain has TRBV19 and TRBJ1-5, with 9 bases identical to TRBD1. Trimming cost V 3 bases and J 2 bases; bases outside gene matches: 2. Germline lookup yields CDR1 LNHDA and CDR2 SQIVND (reference sequence). The CDR3 runs to 15 residues. CDR3 coding DNA: TGTGCCAGTAGTATCGGGACAGGGCGCAATCAGCCCCAGCATTTT. Its translation: CASSIGTGRNQPQHF. The full variable domain, with the rest looked up from reference TRBV19 and TRBJ1-5, is DGGITQSPKYLFRKEGQNVTLSCEQNLNHDAMYWYRQDPGQGLRLIYYSQIVNDFQKGDIAEGYSVSREKKESFPLTVTSAQKNPTAFYLCASSIGTGRNQPQHFGDGTRLSIL.

The CDR3 sequence is CASSPQGQSYNEQFF. The CDR3 region has the DNA TGTGCCAGCTCACCACAAGGACAGTCCTACAATGAGCAGTTCTTC. V is TRBV18 and J is TRBJ2-1; D is possibly TRBD1 (6 bases). V lost 1 base and J 1 base, leaving 8 bases between the germline ends. Germline V gene data show CDR1 as KGHSH and CDR2 as LQKENI. This CDR3 is built from 15 residues.

V usage is TRBV20-1 and J usage is TRBJ2-7; TRBD2 might be the D (6 bases). This CDR3 is built from 10 residues. Trimming pared 6 bases from V and 3 bases from J, leaving 6 bases between. CDR1 DFQATT and CDR2 SNEGSKA come from the germline V gene (reference sequence). The CDR3 reads CSAGSYEQYF. The CDR3 region has the DNA TGCAGTGCCGGGAGCTACGAGCAGTACTTC.

The chain links TRBV5-5 to TRBJ2-7; TRBD1 agrees at 9 bases. Trimming cost V 4 bases and J 5 bases; bases outside gene matches: 7. This CDR3 region has 14 residues. Germline lookup yields CDR1 SGHKS and CDR2 YYEKEE (reference sequence). The CDR3 loop reads CASSPGQGKDEQYF. CDR3 bases: TGTGCCAGCAGCCCGGGACAGGGTAAGGACGAGCAGTACTTC.

In DNA, the CDR3 is TGTGCCAGCAGTTATCCTAAAACAGGGGACTATGGCTACACCTTC. It translates to CASSYPKTGDYGYTF. V and J are TRBV6-6 and TRBJ1-2; 7 nucleotides line up with TRBD1. Germline lookup yields CDR1 MNHNY and CDR2 SVGAGI (reference sequence). This CDR3 comprises 15 residues. Trimming at V came to 3 bases and at J to 3 bases, leaving 7 bases not matched to a gene.